A selection of T cell receptor beta chains follows, all from one sample in a study of blood T cell repertoires in COVID-19. Profiling relied on immunoSEQ multiplex PCR, and the TCRdb table lists in-frame clones only, not all of them. The sample lists 200,000 to 300,000 clones; around 88% were seen once. Sample: peripheral blood. The receptors were sampled from a man aged 30 to 39 with active or convalescent COVID-19. CDR3s include the opening cysteine and the closing phenylalanine or tryptophan. Each record gives: CDR3 length, J gene, D gene, clone size, V gene, CDR3 DNA, CDR3 protein. A D gene is named only where the DNA matches it firmly. Clone size is shown for a subset of rows, as once, few, many or a class of expanded clone.

14 | TRBJ1-1 | TRBD1 | - | TRBV27 | TGTGCCAGCAGTCGGGGGACAGGGAGCACTGAAGCTTTCTTT | CASSRGTGSTEAFF
14 | TRBJ2-7 | - | - | TRBV3-1/TRBV3-2 | TGTGCCAGCAGCGCGCCGGGGACTTCGTACGAGCAGTACTTC | CASSAPGTSYEQYF
14 | TRBJ1-5 | - | - | TRBV30 | TGTGCCTGGAGAGGTTCGGGGAGGAATCAGCCCCAGCATTTT | CAWRGSGRNQPQHF
14 | TRBJ2-3 | TRBD1 | once | TRBV9 | TGTGCCAGCAGCGTAGGGAGGACAGGGAACACGCAGTATTTT | CASSVGRTGNTQYF
12 | TRBJ1-1 | - | - | TRBV5-6 | TGTGCCAGCCGCGCGGTGAGCACTGAAGCTTTCTTT | CASRAVSTEAFF
12 | TRBJ1-1 | - | - | TRBV30 | TGTGCCTGGGGGACTATACTCACTGAAGCTTTCTTT | CAWGTILTEAFF
20 | TRBJ2-1 | TRBD2 | - | TRBV9 | TGTGCCAGCAGCGTAGGGGTGGGACTAGCGAGATTGCCGGCCTACAATGAGCAGTTCTTC | CASSVGVGLARLPAYNEQFF
15 | TRBJ1-1 | - | few | TRBV15 | TGTGCCACCAGCAGTATCACAGTACGGAACACTGAAGCTTTCTTT | CATSSITVRNTEAFF
17 | TRBJ1-1 | - | - | TRBV24-1 | TGTGCCACCGACGTTTGCGGGGTGCCAAGTCTGAACACTGAAGCTTTCTTT | CATDVCGVPSLNTEAFF
14 | TRBJ1-6 | TRBD1 | - | TRBV7-8 | TGTGCCAGCAGCTGGGGAGGACAGGGTTCACCCCTCCACTTT | CASSWGGQGSPLHF
15 | TRBJ1-6 | - | once | TRBV4-3 | TGCGCCAGCAGCCCCCAGAGGGCCGATAATTCACCCCTCCACTTT | CASSPQRADNSPLHF
16 | TRBJ1-1 | TRBD1 | - | TRBV4-1 | TGCGCCAGCAGCCAAGTCTATGGGACAGTACCCGTTGGAGCTTTCTTT | CASSQVYGTVPVGAFF
14 | TRBJ1-2 | TRBD1 | once | TRBV5-1 | TGCGCCAGCAGCTCCTTAGGGCAGGGGGCGGTCTACACCTTC | CASSSLGQGAVYTF
13 | TRBJ2-3 | TRBD2 | once | TRBV11-3 | TGTGCCAGCAGCCAAATAGCGGGGGTAACGCAGTATTTT | CASSQIAGVTQYF
15 | TRBJ2-3 | - | - | TRBV3-1/TRBV3-2 | TGTGCCAGCAGCCCCACGGGATCCAGGACAGATACGCAGTATTTT | CASSPTGSRTDTQYF